Listed here are 18 T cell receptor beta chains from one sample, sequenced in a study of T cell changes during pregnancy in multiple sclerosis. Only in-frame clones appear in the TCRdb table, and some are missing; sequencing was by immunoSEQ multiplex PCR. The sample has roughly 93,000 clones, approximately 90% seen once. The sample was peripheral blood, taken before pregnancy. These receptors came from a female donor with multiple sclerosis, enrolled in a pregnancy study.

The rearrangement joins TRBV2 to TRBJ2-3, with 10 positions matching TRBD1. The junction had 14 bases not matched to a gene; V was cut back by 7 bases and J by 4 bases. From germline, CDR1 is SNHLY and CDR2 FYNNEI. The CDR3 runs 17 residues. CDR3 DNA: TGTGCCAGCACCACCGTAATCCGGGACAGGGGATCAGATACGCAGTATTTT. It codes for CASTTVIRDRGSDTQYF.

This chain joins TRBV5-5 and TRBJ1-5, with 9 positions matching TRBD1. Germline V gene lookup returns CDR1 SGHKS and CDR2 YYEKEE (reference sequence). This CDR3 contains 14 residues. The ends lost 3 bases at V and 6 bases at J; junction bases unmatched: 4. The CDR3 is CASSWGQGGQPQHF. CDR3 coding DNA: TGTGCCAGCAGCTGGGGACAGGGAGGTCAGCCCCAGCATTTT.

This clone was counted between two and nine times. The genes are TRBV5-4 and TRBJ2-2, with 7 bases lining up with TRBD1. This CDR3 has 14 residues. V gave up 5 bases and J gave up 5 bases; unmatched junction bases: 6. From germline, CDR1 is SGHNT and CDR2 YYREEE (reference sequence). The CDR3 bases are TGTGCCAGCAGGTCGGACAGGAAGACCGGGGAGCTGTTTTTT. Translation gives CASRSDRKTGELFF.

The chain recombines TRBV19 with TRBJ2-1; 7 nucleotides align to TRBD1. This CDR3 has 16 amino acids. CDR1 and CDR2 from the germline V gene are LNHDA and SQIVND (reference sequence). V was clipped by 4 bases and J by 3 bases; unmatched bases: 9. For the CDR3, the DNA is TGTGCCAGTAGTAGTGACAGGGATGGTTTCTACAATGAGCAGTTCTTC. As protein: CASSSDRDGFYNEQFF.

The V call is TRBV15, the J call TRBJ2-3, with 14 bases aligning to TRBD2. The germline CDR1 and CDR2 sequences are LNHNV and YYDKDF (reference sequence). V lost 5 bases to trimming and J lost 5 bases; unmatched junction nucleotides: 18. This CDR3 is built from 20 residues. CDR3 amino acids: CATSGTPTRTSGGSRDTQYF. The CDR3 DNA reads TGTGCCACCAGCGGAACCCCGACCAGGACTAGCGGGGGGAGTAGAGATACGCAGTATTTT.

As DNA, the CDR3 is TGTGCCAGCAGCCTTCCAGCGGGAGGTTACAATGAGCAGTTCTTC. Protein product: CASSLPAGGYNEQFF. The chain links TRBV7-8 to TRBJ2-1, with 9 bases aligning to TRBD2. The CDR3 length is 15 residues. Germline CDR1 is SGHVS and CDR2 is FQNEAQ. Germline trimming cut 5 bases from V and 4 bases from J; bases unmatched to any gene: 6. The full variable domain, in which reference TRBV7-8 and TRBJ2-1 provide the parts outside the CDR3, is GAGVSQSPRYKVAKRGQDVALRCDPISGHVSLFWYQQALGQGPEFLTYFQNEAQLDKSGLPSDRFFAERPEGSVSTLKIQRTQQEDSAVYLCASSLPAGGYNEQFFGPGTRLTVL.

The J gene is TRBJ2-4, the V gene TRBV5-1; 8 positions agree with TRBD2. This CDR3 contains 13 residues. Germline-derived CDR1 and CDR2 are SGHRS and YFSETQ. Trimming took 4 bases from V and 8 from J; bases not matched to a gene: 5. CDR3 in amino acids: CASSDGGADIQYF. The DNA for the CDR3 is TGCGCCAGCAGCGACGGGGGGGCGGACATTCAGTACTTC.

The V and J genes are TRBV7-3 and TRBJ2-1, with 10 nucleotides matching TRBD2. V dropped 5 bases and J dropped 6; count of bases not matched to a gene: 7. Germline V gene data show CDR1 as SGHTA and CDR2 as FQGTGA. CDR3 length equals 15 residues. CDR3 nucleotides: TGTGCCAGCAGCCGAGCGGGAGGGGGGCCCAATGAGCAGTTCTTC. As protein: CASSRAGGGPNEQFF. Filled out from reference TRBV7-3 and TRBJ2-1, the complete variable domain reads GAGVSQTPSNKVTEKGKYVELRCDPISGHTALYWYRQSLGQGPEFLIYFQGTGAADDSGLPNDRFFAVRPEGSVSTLKIQRTERGDSAVYLCASSRAGGGPNEQFFGPGTRLTVL.

The chain employs TRBV7-2 and TRBJ2-7; TRBD2 agrees at 12 bases. Germline V gives CDR1 SGHTA, CDR2 FQGNSA. V lost 1 base, J lost 7 bases, and 14 bases stayed unmatched. The CDR3 is made up of 18 amino acids. The CDR3 nucleotides are TGTGCCAGCAGCTTAGACTACCGACTAGCGGGAGATGGATTGGAGCAGTACTTC. Its translation: CASSLDYRLAGDGLEQYF.

The V and J genes are TRBV4-3 and TRBJ1-2; 7 nucleotides align to TRBD1. From germline, CDR1 is LGHNA and CDR2 YSLEER. Trimming took 0 bases from V and 3 from J; bases not matched to a gene: 4. The CDR3 is 15 amino acids. The CDR3 is CASSQDTQGHYGYTF. In DNA form, the CDR3 reads TGCGCCAGCAGCCAAGACACACAGGGGCACTATGGCTACACCTTC.

This chain connects TRBV7-6 to TRBJ2-1; 10 bases align to TRBD2. V trimming: 4 bases; J trimming: 3 bases; junction bases outside the gene matches: 3. The CDR3 is made up of 15 amino acids. CDR1 is SGHVS, CDR2 FNYEAQ, per germline. The CDR3: CASSSTSGNYNEQFF. CDR3 nucleotide sequence: TGTGCCAGCAGCTCCACTAGCGGGAACTACAATGAGCAGTTCTTC.

The chain links TRBV6-5 to TRBJ1-1, with D tentatively TRBD1 (5 bases). Per germline, CDR1 MNHEY and CDR2 SVGAGI. V was clipped by 0 bases and J by 5 bases, with 16 bases between them. The CDR3 contains 16 residues. As DNA, the CDR3 is TGTGCCAGCAGTTACTCGAAAGGGGCGGGAAGAACTGAAGCTTTCTTT. Amino acids: CASSYSKGAGRTEAFF.

This clone was detected only once. The chain uses TRBV28 and TRBJ1-2, with TRBD1 matching 10 bases. The CDR3 covers 14 residues. Unmatched junction bases numbered 9, after V lost 6 bases and J lost 8 bases. Germline assignment: CDR1 MDHEN and CDR2 SYDVKM. Written as DNA, the CDR3 is TGTGCCAGCAGCCTCGGACAGGGGGAATTCGGCTACACCTTC. As protein: CASSLGQGEFGYTF.

This clone was seen just once. The chain couples TRBV5-1 to TRBJ1-2; 7 bases are a match to TRBD1. This CDR3 is built from 15 residues. Germline CDR1 SGHRS, CDR2 YFSETQ. The junction had 10 bases not matched to a gene; V was cut back by 4 bases and J by 4 bases. Here the CDR3 reads CASSPRTGGTYGYTF. CDR3 DNA: TGCGCCAGCAGCCCCCGGACAGGTGGGACCTATGGCTACACCTTC.

The genes are TRBV7-8 and TRBJ2-7; D may be TRBD1 (7 bases). Looked up from germline, CDR1 is SGHVS and CDR2 is FQNEAQ. V was pared by 7 bases and J by 1 base, with 26 bases between. This CDR3 region has 18 residues. The CDR3 is CASIRGVDRTTISYEQYF. DNA of the CDR3: TGTGCCAGCATCAGGGGGGTGGACAGGACCACTATATCCTACGAGCAGTACTTC.

The chain carries TRBV7-3 and TRBJ1-1; D not certain. CDR3 size: 13 residues. CDR1 SGHTA and CDR2 FQGTGA come from the germline V gene. With 0 bases removed from V and 10 bases from J, the gap between germline ends came to 12 bases. The CDR3 DNA reads TGTGCCAGCAGCTTAACGGCGCTAAGCGGAGCTTTCTTT. Amino acid sequence: CASSLTALSGAFF.

V is TRBV7-8 and J is TRBJ2-7, with 8 bases identical to TRBD1. Germline V CDR1 and CDR2: SGHVS, FQNEAQ. The CDR3 is made up of 14 amino acids. Trimming at V came to 5 bases and at J to 4 bases, leaving 7 bases not matched to a gene. The CDR3 sequence: CASSMDRVEYEQYF. CDR3 nucleotide sequence: TGTGCCAGCAGCATGGACAGGGTAGAATACGAGCAGTACTTC.

This clone was observed a single time. The rearrangement uses TRBV29-1 and TRBJ2-5; D perhaps matches TRBD2 (7 bases). The J call is uncertain, as TRBJ2-7 better fits the DNA end. This CDR3 has 13 amino acids. In germline, CDR1 is SQVTM, CDR2 ANQGSEA. This CDR3 reads CSVSNREGYEQYF. CDR3 coding DNA: TGCAGCGTCTCGAACAGGGAGGGCTACGAGCAGTACTTC.